These 24 T cell receptor beta chains were sequenced from one sample in a study of cytomegalovirus exposure and HLA in healthy donors. The PCR made use of 60 Vbeta and 13 Jbeta primers. Clones were sequenced by immunoSEQ multiplex PCR, and TCRdb holds only the in-frame ones, with some missing. Among about 150,000 clones listed, around three quarters were seen once. The sequenced sample was PBMCs. The receptors originated from a man in his forties in good health and CMV-seropositive.

The CDR3 DNA reads as TGTGCCAGCAGTTACTTTTCAGGGAACACTGAAGCTTTCTTT. Its translation: CASSYFSGNTEAFF. The chain has TRBV6-6 and TRBJ1-1; no definite D call. V was trimmed by 1 base and J by 1 base, leaving 7 bases between them. CDR3 length equals 14 residues. Germline assignment: CDR1 MNHNY and CDR2 SVGAGI (reference sequence).

The V call is TRBV18, the J call TRBJ2-1; possibly TRBD2 for D (5 bases). The CDR3 is 15 residues long. Germline V gene lookup returns CDR1 KGHSH and CDR2 LQKENI. Trimming shortened V by 3 bases and J by 6 bases, and 15 bases separated the two germline ends. The CDR3: CASSPTLDSFNEQFF. Here the CDR3 DNA reads TGTGCCAGCTCACCTACTTTGGACTCATTCAATGAGCAGTTCTTC.

The rearrangement joins TRBV28 to TRBJ2-3, with unresolved D. The germline CDR1 and CDR2 sequences are MDHEN and SYDVKM. The CDR3 extends over 13 amino acids. Trimming stripped 3 bases from V and 3 bases from J, with 7 bases between. CDR3 sequence: CASSLSETDTQYF. CDR3 bases: TGTGCCAGCAGTTTGTCGGAGACAGATACGCAGTATTTT.

A single count supports this clone. This rearrangement joins TRBV4-3 to TRBJ1-1; no clear D gene. CDR3 length equals 14 residues. Trimming took 0 bases from V and 7 from J, leaving 12 bases between them. The V gene's germline CDR1 is LGHNA and CDR2 YSLEER. The DNA for the CDR3 is TGCGCCAGCAGCCAAGAATACGGGTTCGGTGAAGCTTTCTTT. It specifies CASSQEYGFGEAFF.

The V call is TRBV6-1, the J call TRBJ1-1, with D possibly matching TRBD1 (6 bases). Per germline, CDR1 MNHNS and CDR2 SASEGT. V lost 5 bases, J lost 2 bases, and 15 bases lay in between. The CDR3 is 15 residues long. In DNA, the CDR3 is TGTGCCAGCAGTCCAACAGGGTCTGGCAACACTGAAGCTTTCTTT. It is translated as CASSPTGSGNTEAFF.

This clone showed up just a few times. The rearrangement uses TRBV6-6 and TRBJ1-1; D uncertain. Germline V gene sequence: CDR1 MNHNY, CDR2 SVGAGI (reference sequence). The CDR3 consists of 13 residues. CDR3: CASAEFMNTEAFF. The CDR3, as DNA: TGTGCTAGCGCGGAATTCATGAACACTGAAGCTTTCTTT.

The table lists this clone with a few counts. It is unclear where the CDR3 begins or ends on the DNA, so no DNA is shown, and the CDR3 is as TCRdb lists it. The V and J genes are TRBV28 and TRBJ2-7; the tabulated D call, TRBD2, remains unverified against the DNA. Germline CDR1 and CDR2: MDHEN and SYDVKM. The CDR3 adds up to 12 amino acids, both ends counted. The CDR3 reads CASSSSGGEQYF.

The V and J genes are TRBV7-3 and TRBJ2-2; D ambiguous. This CDR3 region has 13 residues. CDR1 and CDR2 (germline): SGHTA, FQGTGA. Trimming removed 1 base at V and 7 bases at J, with 7 bases between. In DNA form, the CDR3 reads TGTGCCAGCAGCTTAAATTCGGGCGGGGAGCTGTTTTTT. It encodes CASSLNSGGELFF.

Only a few counts were recorded for this clone. V usage is TRBV5-5 and J usage is TRBJ1-4; 12 bases align to TRBD1. CDR1 is SGHKS and CDR2 is YYEKEE in the germline V gene (reference sequence). The CDR3 contains 16 residues. J was trimmed by 8 bases and V by 6 bases; bases with no gene match: 11. CDR3 in DNA: TGTGCCAGCATCCCGGGGACAGGGGGCGGTTTAGAAAAACTGTTTTTT. Translating it yields CASIPGTGGGLEKLFF.

The J gene is TRBJ1-3, the V gene TRBV18; 9 bases agree with TRBD1. Germline V gives CDR1 KGHSH, CDR2 LQKENI. The CDR3 is made up of 16 amino acids. V was pared by 8 bases and J by 3 bases, with 11 bases of the junction left unmatched. The CDR3 protein is CASGTGTGFGGNTIYF. As DNA, the CDR3 is TGTGCCAGCGGAACCGGGACAGGGTTCGGTGGAAACACCATATATTTT.

This sequence joins TRBV7-9 and TRBJ2-1, with 8 bases identical to TRBD1. Germline assignment: CDR1 SEHNR and CDR2 FQNEAQ (reference sequence). This CDR3 is 15 amino acids long. Trimming cost V 5 bases and J 7 bases; bases outside gene matches: 10. In DNA, the CDR3 is TGTGCCAGCAGCCTTAGGACAGGGTCATGGAATGAGCAGTTCTTC. It yields the protein CASSLRTGSWNEQFF.

The chain couples TRBV7-2 to TRBJ1-2; 7 nucleotides match TRBD1. Trimming took 5 bases from V and 0 from J; bases not matched to a gene: 3. CDR3 length: 14 amino acids. CDR1 is SGHTA and CDR2 is FQGNSA in the germline V gene. CDR3 loop: CASSQGQPNYGYTF. CDR3 bases: TGTGCCAGCAGCCAGGGACAGCCTAACTATGGCTACACCTTC.

This chain links TRBV5-4 with TRBJ1-2; possible D gene TRBD1, 6 bases. CDR3 length: 15 amino acids. The ends were cut back, 4 bases at V and 2 bases at J, with 15 bases in the middle. Per the germline V gene, CDR1 is SGHNT and CDR2 is YYREEE (reference sequence). This CDR3 is CASSEGTHKNYGYTF. CDR3 DNA: TGTGCCAGCAGCGAAGGGACACACAAAAACTATGGCTACACCTTC. The full variable domain, in which reference TRBV5-4 and TRBJ1-2 provide the parts outside the CDR3, is ETGVTQSPTHLIKTRGQQVTLRCSSQSGHNTVSWYQQALGQGPQFIFQYYREEENGRGNFPPRFSGLQFPNYSSELNVNALELDDSALYLCASSEGTHKNYGYTFGSGTRLTVV.

As for this clone: At one of its ends the junction is not consistent with the germline gene, which may arise from a read error. The chain couples TRBV7-9 to TRBJ2-3; 8 nucleotides line up with TRBD1. Germline loops: CDR1 SEHNR, CDR2 FQNEAQ (reference sequence). The CDR3 consists of 13 residues. CDR3 in DNA: TGTTCCAGCAGCTCGGACAGGGCAGATACGCAGTATTTT. The encoded protein is CSSSSDRADTQYF.

This chain links TRBV6-5 with TRBJ2-1, with TRBD2 identical over 15 bases. The J segment lost 9 bases and the V segment lost 3 bases, leaving 6 bases of the junction unmatched. Germline V CDR1 and CDR2: MNHEY, SVGAGI. The CDR3 covers 16 residues. CDR3 protein: CASSYGLAGGAGEQFF. CDR3 bases: TGTGCCAGCAGTTATGGACTAGCGGGAGGGGCTGGTGAGCAGTTCTTC.

The chain uses TRBV5-1 and TRBJ1-1; a weak D match, TRBD1 (6 bases). This CDR3 region has 15 residues. V was trimmed by 3 bases and J by 1 base, leaving 13 bases between them. Germline V gives CDR1 SGHRS, CDR2 YFSETQ. DNA of the CDR3: TGCGCCAGCAGCTCCGGAGGACAGCAGAACACTGAAGCTTTCTTT. It is translated as CASSSGGQQNTEAFF.

The gene calls are TRBV11-2 and TRBJ2-7; TRBD2 aligns across 7 bases. The CDR3 extends over 15 amino acids. Per the germline V gene, CDR1 is SGHAT and CDR2 is FQNNGV. V shed 1 base and J 2 bases; nucleotides not matched to a gene: 5. DNA for the CDR3: TGTGCCAGCAGCTTAGCCTTCCTAGCGGCCTACGAGCAGTACTTC. Translation gives CASSLAFLAAYEQYF. Combining the CDR3 with reference TRBV11-2 and TRBJ2-7 gives the whole variable domain EAGVAQSPRYKIIEKRQSVAFWCNPISGHATLYWYQQILGQGPKLLIQFQNNGVVDDSQLPKDRFSAERLKGVDSTLKIQPAKLEDSAVYLCASSLAFLAAYEQYFGPGTRLTVT.

The rearrangement joins TRBV5-4 to TRBJ2-3, with a weak D call TRBD1 (7 bases). Germline assignment: CDR1 SGHNT and CDR2 YYREEE (reference sequence). V was clipped by 1 base and J by 6 bases, with 15 bases between them. This CDR3 spans 15 amino acids. CDR3 in amino acids: CASSLRRGQGDTQYF. The CDR3 region has the DNA TGTGCCAGCAGCTTGAGGAGGGGGCAGGGGGATACGCAGTATTTT.

This chain joins TRBV18 and TRBJ2-7; TRBD2 matches 9 bases. Germline trimming cut 0 bases from V and 4 bases from J; bases unmatched to any gene: 4. This CDR3 spans 15 amino acids. Germline V gene lookup returns CDR1 KGHSH and CDR2 LQKENI. CDR3 DNA: TGTGCCAGCTCACCACCGGCTAGCGGGGTTTACGAGCAGTACTTC. Translating it yields CASSPPASGVYEQYF. The full variable domain, rest sourced from reference TRBV18 and TRBJ2-7, is NAGVMQNPRHLVRRRGQEARLRCSPMKGHSHVYWYRQLPEEGLKFMVYLQKENIIDESGMPKERFSAEFPKEGPSILRIQQVVRGDSAAYFCASSPPASGVYEQYFGPGTRLTVT.

The genes are TRBV6-6 and TRBJ2-1; the match to TRBD1 covers 10 bases. This CDR3 has 12 residues. After removal of 6 bases from V and 14 bases from J, the junction contained 7 bases not matched to a gene. CDR1 and CDR2 from the germline V gene are MNHNY and SVGAGI (reference sequence). The DNA for the CDR3 is TGTGCCAGCAGACAGGGGACAGGGGAAAAGTTCTTC. It yields the protein CASRQGTGEKFF.

The V and J genes are TRBV9 and TRBJ2-5; TRBD2 agrees at 8 bases. The CDR3 covers 14 residues. Germline CDR1 reads SGDLS; CDR2 reads YYNGEE. The J segment lost 4 bases and the V segment lost 4 bases, leaving 6 bases of the junction unmatched. The CDR3 coding sequence is TGTGCCAGCAGCCCGGGAGGGATCGGAGAGACCCAGTACTTC. Translation gives CASSPGGIGETQYF.

The rearrangement joins TRBV6-1 to TRBJ2-3, with TRBD2 matching over 11 bases. CDR1 and CDR2 from the germline V gene are MNHNS and SASEGT. This CDR3 contains 15 residues. V lost 10 bases to trimming and J lost 4 bases; unmatched junction nucleotides: 10. The CDR3 spells CATLGLAGLADTQYF. The CDR3 DNA reads TGTGCCACCCTAGGACTAGCGGGTTTGGCAGATACGCAGTATTTT.

The genes are TRBV4-2 and TRBJ1-2; D remains ambiguous. The germline V and J ends were trimmed by 5 bases and 4 bases, with 14 bases remaining between them. The CDR3 loop spans 14 amino acids. Germline-derived CDR1 and CDR2 are LGHNA and YNFKEQ. The CDR3 here is CASSSSETGYGYTF. The CDR3, as DNA: TGTGCCAGCAGCTCCTCTGAGACGGGCTATGGCTACACCTTC.

This clone has a handful of counts. The chain uses TRBV6-5 and TRBJ1-1; D is uncertain. This CDR3 is 15 amino acids long. The germline V and J ends were trimmed by 2 bases and 0 bases, with 10 bases remaining between them. Germline V gives CDR1 MNHEY, CDR2 SVGAGI. Here the CDR3 DNA reads TGTGCCAGCAGTTACCACGCGTCGATGAACACTGAAGCTTTCTTT. Protein: CASSYHASMNTEAFF.